Shown below are 26 T cell receptor beta chains from a single sample sequenced in a study of CD8+CD57+ T cells in acquired aplastic anemia. Profiles of TCR beta VDJ and CDR3 were generated from a genomic DNA template. TCRdb recomputed calls from the reads with MiXCR, one row per CDR3 protein. The sample records about 58,000 distinct CDR3 sequences, approximately 50% being singletons. By flow cytometry, patients selected for sequencing had shown an expansion of CD8+CD57+ cells. Sequenced input: sorted CD4+, CD8+, or CD8+CD57+ T cells (not recorded which) from PBMCs. The receptor source for this set is a human donor with aplastic anemia.

This clonotype was detected many times. V is TRBV3-1 and J is TRBJ1-1; D unclear. The CDR3 consists of 13 residues. Germline-derived CDR1 and CDR2 are LGHDT and YNNKEL (reference sequence). V was clipped by 2 bases and J by 3 bases, with 7 bases between them. CDR3 residues: CASSQQPDTEAFF. The DNA for the CDR3 is TGTGCCAGCAGCCAACAGCCTGACACTGAAGCTTTCTTT.

This clonotype was observed many times. J is TRBJ2-1 and V is TRBV4-2, with 9 nucleotides matching TRBD1. This CDR3 region has 14 residues. J was trimmed by 7 bases and V by 2 bases; bases with no gene match: 3. Germline V gives CDR1 LGHNA, CDR2 YNFKEQ. The CDR3 DNA sequence: TGTGCCAGCAGCCAAACCGGGACAGGGAATGAGCAGTTCTTC. This gives the protein CASSQTGTGNEQFF.

The CDR3 here is CASSARGVQETQYF. DNA of the CDR3: TGTGCCAGCAGTGCTCGGGGTGTCCAAGAGACCCAGTACTTC. J is TRBJ2-5 and V is TRBV2, with a possible D match to TRBD2 (5 bases). With 4 bases removed from V and 1 base from J, the gap between germline ends came to 10 bases. This CDR3 has 14 amino acids. The germline V gene has CDR1 SNHLY and CDR2 FYNNEI. The variable domain in full, with the rest retrieved from reference TRBV2 and TRBJ2-5, is EPEVTQTPSHQVTQMGQEVILRCVPISNHLYFYWYRQILGQKVEFLVSFYNNEISEKSEIFDDQFSVERPDGSNFTLKIRSTKLEDSAMYFCASSARGVQETQYFGPGTRLLVL.

In its sample, this clonotype ranks as medium-sized. The V call is TRBV19, the J call TRBJ2-7; 8 bases line up with TRBD1. The CDR3 totals 14 residues. V shed 4 bases, J shed 2 bases, and the junction held 4 bases outside the gene matches. The germline CDR1 and CDR2 sequences are LNHDA and SQIVND (reference sequence). CDR3 residues: CASSTAGGTYEQYF. The CDR3 nucleotides are TGTGCCAGTAGTACGGCAGGGGGCACCTACGAGCAGTACTTC.

This clonotype came up a few times. The V and J genes are TRBV29-1 and TRBJ2-5; the D call may be TRBD1 or TRBD2 (6 bases each). The germline V gene has CDR1 SQVTM and CDR2 ANQGSEA. The V gene lost 5 bases and the J gene lost 9 bases, with 19 bases spanning the gap. This CDR3 is built from 13 residues. The CDR3 nucleotides are TGCAGCGTTTTTGTGGGGGGCCAGGAGGCCCAGTACTTC. Amino acids: CSVFVGGQEAQYF.

This clonotype has a handful of counts. This may stem from a read error, because a much larger clone lies one nucleotide away. The rearrangement links TRBV3-1 to TRBJ2-3; D not certain. This CDR3 region has 14 residues. The germline CDR1 and CDR2 sequences are LGHDT and YNNKEL (reference sequence). The CDR3 sequence is CARSRAAIGDTQYF. Written as DNA, the CDR3 is TGTGCCCGCAGTAGGGCGGCTATAGGGGATACGCAGTATTTT.

The chain joins TRBV19 to TRBJ2-3; D may be TRBD1 (6 bases). Germline lookup yields CDR1 LNHDA and CDR2 SQIVND (reference sequence). The CDR3 is made up of 15 amino acids. V lost 0 bases and J 2 bases, leaving 9 bases between the germline ends. The CDR3 DNA reads as TGTGCCAGTAGTATAGAGGGGACAAACACAGATACGCAGTATTTT. This translates into CASSIEGTNTDTQYF.

Comment on this clonotype: The junction does not match germline at one end; this may be a read error. This chain uses TRBV5-1 with TRBJ1-4; D is perhaps TRBD1 (6 bases). This CDR3 is 16 amino acids long. Germline assignment: CDR1 SGHRS and CDR2 YFSETQ. The CDR3 sequence: CASSLAPQGGGEKLFF. The CDR3 coding sequence is TGCGCCAGCAGTTTGGCCCCACAGGGTGGAGGGGAAAAACTGTTTTTT.

This clonotype appeared a single time. The chain recombines TRBV15 with TRBJ2-5; D is undetermined. V gave up 0 bases and J gave up 7 bases, with 9 bases separating them. Germline V gene data show CDR1 as LNHNV and CDR2 as YYDKDF (reference sequence). The CDR3 loop spans 13 amino acids. The CDR3 sequence: CATSRDRLGTQYF. The CDR3 bases are TGTGCCACCAGCAGAGACCGCTTGGGGACCCAGTACTTC. Using reference TRBV15 and TRBJ2-5 for the parts outside the CDR3, the full variable domain is DAMVIQNPRYQVTQFGKPVTLSCSQTLNHNVMYWYQQKSSQAPKLLFHYYDKDFNNEADTPDNFQSRRPNTSFCFLDIRSPGLGDTAMYLCATSRDRLGTQYFGPGTRLLVL.

This clonotype was counted between two and nine times. V and J are TRBV2 and TRBJ1-2; D perhaps matches TRBD1 (5 bases). This CDR3 comprises 12 residues. V lost 7 bases and J lost 8, with 14 bases in between. CDR1 SNHLY and CDR2 FYNNEI come from the germline V gene. The DNA for the CDR3 is TGTGCCAGCACCCAGGGCTTAGGAGGCTACACCTTC. It yields the protein CASTQGLGGYTF.

The chain carries TRBV20-1 and TRBJ1-1; D unclear. The CDR3 has 14 residues. Trimming cost V 0 bases and J 4 bases, with 12 bases left between them. The germline CDR1 and CDR2 sequences are DFQATT and SNEGSKA (reference sequence). The CDR3 sequence is CSARDAGIGTEAFF. The CDR3 coding sequence is TGCAGTGCTAGAGATGCGGGGATTGGCACTGAAGCTTTCTTT.

Regarding this clonotype: At one end, the junction sequence differs from germline, possibly due to a read error. This sequence joins TRBV10-1 and TRBJ2-1; TRBD2 is a possible D gene (5 bases). Per the germline V gene, CDR1 is WNHNN and CDR2 is SYGVQD (reference sequence). The length of the CDR3 is 12 residues. The CDR3 reads CASWFTSPLRIF. CDR3 bases: TGCGCCAGTTGGTTCACTAGTCCTCTGAGGATCTTC.

A few counts support this clonotype. A clone one base away is much larger, so this may be a read error. The J gene is TRBJ1-3, the V gene TRBV3-1; D may be TRBD1 (5 bases). Germline loops: CDR1 LGHDT, CDR2 YNNKEL (reference sequence). This CDR3 spans 14 amino acids. CDR3 amino acids: CASSGGEEGNAIYF. In nucleotides, the CDR3 is TGTGCCAGCAGCGGGGGGGAAGAAGGAAACGCCATATATTTT. The full variable domain, completed using reference TRBV3-1 and TRBJ1-3, is DTAVSQTPKYLVTQMGNDKSIKCEQNLGHDTMYWYKQDSKKFLKIMFSYNNKELIINETVPNRFSPKSPDKAHLNLHINSLELGDSAVYFCASSGGEEGNAIYFGEGSWLTVV.

This clonotype is medium-sized. This chain joins TRBV10-3 and TRBJ1-5; D perhaps matches TRBD1 (5 bases). The CDR3 loop spans 14 amino acids. V was cut by 4 bases and J by 3 bases, with 10 bases left in between. Germline assignment: CDR1 ENHRY and CDR2 SYGVKD. Here the CDR3 reads CAISGGGNNQPQHF. Here the CDR3 DNA reads TGTGCCATCAGTGGGGGGGGGAACAATCAGCCCCAGCATTTT.

V and J are TRBV19 and TRBJ1-5; D call uncertain. Germline V lookup: CDR1 LNHDA, CDR2 SQIVND (reference sequence). CDR3 length: 14 amino acids. V shed 3 bases and J shed 3 bases, with 9 bases lying between them. DNA of the CDR3: TGTGCCAGTAGTATTGGGAGGGACAATCAGCCCCAGCATTTT. Amino acid sequence: CASSIGRDNQPQHF.

This clonotype was detected many times. This chain links TRBV6-1 with TRBJ1-6; maybe TRBD1 (6 bases). CDR1 is MNHNS, CDR2 SASEGT, per germline. The length of the CDR3 is 15 residues. V lost 2 bases, J lost 7 bases, and 12 bases lay in between. The CDR3 region has the DNA TGTGCCAGCAGTGAATCCGACAGGAGAAATTCACCCCTCCACTTT. This codes for CASSESDRRNSPLHF.

Comments on this clonotype: Possible read error: a much larger clone is one base away. The CDR3 does not end in the conserved phenylalanine or tryptophan, so this is likely a read error. The chain couples TRBV6-1 to TRBJ2-1; D is undetermined. The CDR3 covers 14 residues. Germline CDR1 is MNHNS and CDR2 is SASEGT. The V end lost 4 bases, the J end lost 5 bases, and 12 bases lay between the germline ends. CDR3 amino acids: CASSATLWDNEQFL. The CDR3 nucleotides are TGTGCCAGCAGTGCCACGCTCTGGGACAATGAGCAGTTCCTC.

V gene TRBV10-3 combines with J gene TRBJ1-1; no reliable D call. Germline assignment: CDR1 ENHRY and CDR2 SYGVKD. The CDR3 sequence is 12 residues long. Trimming shortened V by 3 bases and J by 8 bases, and 10 bases separated the two germline ends. CDR3 residues: CAISDSGIEAFF. As DNA, the CDR3 is TGTGCCATCAGTGACAGTGGAATCGAAGCTTTCTTT.

The J gene is TRBJ2-7, the V gene TRBV25-1; D is unresolved. The CDR3 consists of 14 residues. The germline V gene has CDR1 MGHDK and CDR2 SYGVNS. Deletions cut 4 bases from V and 2 bases from J, with 12 bases between. CDR3 nucleotides: TGTGCCAGCAGTGCCTCAGGAGATACCTACGAGCAGTACTTC. It translates to CASSASGDTYEQYF.

Concerning this clonotype: A junction end diverges from the germline sequence, so it may reflect a read error. CDR3 amino acids: CAASDLAEYRPDTQYF. The CDR3 DNA sequence: TGTGCCGCCAGTGATTTGGCGGAGTACCGACCAGATACGCAGTATTTT. The chain employs TRBV24-1 and TRBJ2-3; no firm D call. The CDR3 extends over 16 amino acids. From germline, CDR1 is KGHDR and CDR2 SFDVKD.

By share of the sample, this clonotype is medium-sized (0.01 to 0.1%). The J gene is TRBJ2-7, the V gene TRBV7-8; TRBD2 matches at 7 bases. Trimming at V came to 1 base and at J to 7 bases, leaving 4 bases not matched to a gene. This CDR3 spans 13 amino acids. The V gene's germline CDR1 is SGHVS and CDR2 FQNEAQ. The CDR3 is CASSLVSGGEQYF. The CDR3, as DNA: TGTGCCAGCAGCTTAGTTTCGGGGGGTGAGCAGTACTTC.

This clonotype was counted at least ten times. This chain links TRBV6-1 with TRBJ1-1, with a tentative D call TRBD1 (5 bases). V lost 8 bases and J lost 5, with 15 bases in between. Germline loops: CDR1 MNHNS, CDR2 SASEGT. This CDR3 contains 13 residues. The CDR3 sequence is CASAWGKWTEAFF. The CDR3 bases are TGTGCCAGCGCCTGGGGGAAGTGGACTGAAGCTTTCTTT.

The table lists this clonotype with many counts. The genes are TRBV7-2 and TRBJ2-6, with no clear D. With 3 bases removed from V and 0 bases from J, the gap between germline ends came to 6 bases. The CDR3 length is 15 residues. Germline assignment: CDR1 SGHTA and CDR2 FQGNSA. This chain's CDR3 is CASSFAVSGANVLTF. The CDR3 bases are TGTGCCAGCAGCTTCGCGGTCTCTGGGGCCAACGTCCTGACTTTC.

This clonotype was recorded many times. The V gene is TRBV9, the J gene TRBJ2-1, with D tentatively TRBD1 (5 bases). CDR1 is SGDLS and CDR2 is YYNGEE in the germline V gene. The CDR3 consists of 12 residues. Trimming stripped 0 bases from V and 9 bases from J, with 7 bases between. CDR3 nucleotides: TGTGCCAGCAGCGTAGGGCAGGGTGAGCAGTTCTTC. This translates into CASSVGQGEQFF.

This sequence joins TRBV15 and TRBJ2-5; D possibly corresponds to TRBD1 (5 bases). Germline assignment: CDR1 LNHNV and CDR2 YYDKDF (reference sequence). The CDR3 has 14 amino acids. Deletions cut 0 bases from V and 4 bases from J, with 9 bases between. CDR3 in DNA: TGTGCCACCAGCAGAGATACAGGAATAGAGACCCAGTACTTC. Its translation is CATSRDTGIETQYF.

This clonotype came up a few times. The chain combines TRBV29-1 with TRBJ2-3; D tentatively reads TRBD1 or TRBD2 (5 bases each). V was trimmed by 6 bases and J by 8 bases, leaving 15 bases between them. The CDR3 is 12 amino acids. Germline V CDR1 and CDR2: SQVTM, ANQGSEA. The CDR3 sequence is CSVAQGSGTQYF. The CDR3 DNA reads as TGCAGCGTGGCCCAGGGAAGCGGTACGCAGTATTTT.